This paragraph reports one T cell receptor beta chain. Its antigen remains unknown. This specimen comes from a study of T cell responses to AZD1222 COVID-19 vaccine. Study background: Doses given second, at about 4 or about 12 weeks, were pooled. Study findings and constraints: Spike-wide vaccine-associated CD4 TCRs dominated at 160-218 and 743-854. The peak T cell response came first, and repertoires were sampled only after it. Clonal diversity was possibly underestimated; the donors were predominantly white British and more often female.

Only in-frame clones appear in the TCRdb table, and some are missing; sequencing was by immunoSEQ multiplex PCR. Of 75,000 to 95,000 clones in the sample, more than 90% were seen once. This CDR3 comprises 11 residues. CDR1 and CDR2 (germline): SNHLY, FYNNEI. The clonotype was recovered from an adult in good health. Here the sequenced sample was peripheral blood, taken on day 0 of AZD1222 vaccination. The chain combines TRBV2 with TRBJ1-2; D gene ambiguous. The CDR3 here is CGAFLDRGYTF. The DNA for the CDR3 is TGTGGCGCCTTCTTGGACCGTGGCTACACCTTC.